The 12 T cell receptor beta chains in this list originate from one sample, sequenced in a study of T cell responses to AZD1222 COVID-19 vaccine. Sequencing used immunoSEQ multiplex PCR; TCRdb keeps in-frame clones, though not all of them. The table has around 100,000 clones, about 88% seen once. This specimen was peripheral blood, taken on day 0 of AZD1222 vaccination. The receptors were gathered from an adult in good health.

The V gene is TRBV7-2, the J gene TRBJ2-3; D gene unclear. The germline gives CDR1 SGHTA, CDR2 FQGNSA. This CDR3 is 14 amino acids long. The germline V and J ends were trimmed by 5 bases and 0 bases, with 9 bases remaining between them. CDR3 sequence reads: CASSPPASTDTQYF. In DNA form, the CDR3 reads TGTGCCAGCAGCCCCCCGGCTAGCACAGATACGCAGTATTTT.

The V call is TRBV23-1, the J call TRBJ2-7; 8 bases line up with TRBD1. TRBV23-1 is noted as an ORF with a role that remains uncertain. J lost 5 bases, V lost 0 bases, and 9 bases had no gene match. This CDR3 has 16 amino acids. This chain's CDR3 is CASSQSRRQGAHEQYF. The CDR3 bases are TGCGCCAGCAGTCAATCCAGGAGGCAGGGGGCCCACGAGCAGTACTTC.

The chain recombines TRBV11-3 with TRBJ2-1; D unclear. V gave up 0 bases and J gave up 4 bases, with 10 bases separating them. The CDR3 has 15 amino acids. Germline V gives CDR1 SGHNT, CDR2 YENEEA. CDR3 in DNA: TGTGCCAGCAGCTTAGATGCCACAGCTTACAATGAGCAGTTCTTC. Its protein is CASSLDATAYNEQFF. The variable domain in full, with the rest retrieved from reference TRBV11-3 and TRBJ2-1, is EAGVVQSPRYKIIEKKQPVAFWCNPISGHNTLYWYLQNLGQGPELLIRYENEEAVDDSQLPKDRFSAERLKGVDSTLKIQPAELGDSAVYLCASSLDATAYNEQFFGPGTRLTVL.

The V and J genes are TRBV4-3 and TRBJ1-5; tentative D call: TRBD1 (6 bases). Germline values: CDR1 LGHNA, CDR2 YSLEER. This CDR3 contains 15 residues. V lost 4 bases and J 3 bases, leaving 13 bases between the germline ends. Here the CDR3 DNA reads TGCGCCAGCAGCCTAACAACAGGGAACAATCAGCCCCAGCATTTT. This codes for CASSLTTGNNQPQHF.

This chain uses TRBV7-2 with TRBJ2-1; tentative D call: TRBD2 (6 bases). V lost 5 bases and J lost 4, with 9 bases in between. Germline-derived CDR1 and CDR2 are SGHTA and FQGNSA. The CDR3 sequence is 13 residues long. This CDR3 is CASSGGTYNEQFF. For the CDR3, the DNA is TGTGCCAGCAGCGGCGGGACTTACAATGAGCAGTTCTTC.

The V gene is TRBV2, the J gene TRBJ2-7; 7 positions agree with TRBD1. The CDR3 covers 15 residues. The ends lost 2 bases at V and 4 bases at J; junction bases unmatched: 8. Germline V lookup: CDR1 SNHLY, CDR2 FYNNEI. As DNA, the CDR3 is TGTGCCAGCAGTGAATGGGGCAGGGGGAAATACGAGCAGTACTTC. It specifies CASSEWGRGKYEQYF. Full variable domain (remainder filled in from reference TRBV2 and TRBJ2-7): EPEVTQTPSHQVTQMGQEVILRCVPISNHLYFYWYRQILGQKVEFLVSFYNNEISEKSEIFDDQFSVERPDGSNFTLKIRSTKLEDSAMYFCASSEWGRGKYEQYFGPGTRLTVT.

This clone was recorded a few times. This rearrangement joins TRBV2 to TRBJ2-3; 8 nucleotides align to TRBD2. This CDR3 comprises 13 residues. V gave up 9 bases and J gave up 6 bases; unmatched junction bases: 8. In germline, CDR1 is SNHLY, CDR2 FYNNEI. Written as DNA, the CDR3 is TGTGCCAGTTCGGACCGGGAGGGTGATACGCAGTATTTT. Translating it yields CASSDREGDTQYF.

V is TRBV12-3 or TRBV12-4 and J is TRBJ2-7; possibly TRBD2 for D (6 bases). V lost 4 bases to trimming and J lost 4 bases, with 11 bases between them. The CDR3 is made up of 13 amino acids. The CDR3: CASSWGEWYEQYF. The DNA of the CDR3 is TGTGCCAGCAGTTGGGGGGAGTGGTACGAGCAGTACTTC.

The genes are TRBV7-9 and TRBJ2-1; D gene ambiguous. V was cut by 0 bases and J by 6 bases, with 6 bases left in between. The germline CDR1 and CDR2 sequences are SEHNR and FQNEAQ (reference sequence). The CDR3 spans 13 residues. The CDR3 DNA sequence: TGTGCCAGCAGCTTAGCCTGGGTCAATGAGCAGTTCTTC. It is translated as CASSLAWVNEQFF.

J is TRBJ1-1 and V is TRBV5-1; 8 nucleotides match TRBD1. The CDR3 contains 15 residues. The V gene end was trimmed by 3 bases and the J gene end by 0 bases; junction bases not matched to a gene: 4. Germline CDR1 is SGHRS and CDR2 is YFSETQ. Here the CDR3 DNA reads TGCGCCAGCAGCTCCGGACAGGGTATGAACACTGAAGCTTTCTTT. Encoded protein: CASSSGQGMNTEAFF.

This sequence joins TRBV19 and TRBJ2-1; TRBD2 might be the D (6 bases). Per the germline V gene, CDR1 is LNHDA and CDR2 is SQIVND (reference sequence). The CDR3 is 13 residues long. V was cut by 11 bases and J by 8 bases, with 19 bases left in between. The CDR3 region has the DNA TGTGCCTCCCAGAGGAGGGCTACGGATGAGCAGTTCTTC. Protein product: CASQRRATDEQFF.

The chain is built from TRBV2 and TRBJ1-4; no clear D gene. The CDR3 runs to 13 residues. With 1 base removed from V and 6 bases from J, the gap between germline ends came to 6 bases. The germline V gene has CDR1 SNHLY and CDR2 FYNNEI. This chain's CDR3 is CASSEVSDEKLFF. The CDR3 DNA reads as TGTGCCAGCAGTGAAGTGTCAGATGAAAAACTGTTTTTT. Looking up the rest from reference TRBV2 and TRBJ1-4 gives the full variable domain: EPEVTQTPSHQVTQMGQEVILRCVPISNHLYFYWYRQILGQKVEFLVSFYNNEISEKSEIFDDQFSVERPDGSNFTLKIRSTKLEDSAMYFCASSEVSDEKLFFGSGTQLSVL.